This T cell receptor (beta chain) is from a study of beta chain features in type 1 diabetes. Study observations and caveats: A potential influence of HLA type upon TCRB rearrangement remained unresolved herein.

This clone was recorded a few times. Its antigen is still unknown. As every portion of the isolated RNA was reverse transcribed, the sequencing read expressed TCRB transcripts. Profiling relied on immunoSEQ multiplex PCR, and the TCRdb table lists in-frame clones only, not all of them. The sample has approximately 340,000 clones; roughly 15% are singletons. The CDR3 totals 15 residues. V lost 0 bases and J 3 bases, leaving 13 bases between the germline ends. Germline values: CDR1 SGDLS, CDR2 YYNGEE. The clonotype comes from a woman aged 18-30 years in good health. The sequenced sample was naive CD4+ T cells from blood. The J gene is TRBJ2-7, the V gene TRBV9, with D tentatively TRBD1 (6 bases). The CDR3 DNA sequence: TGTGCCAGCAGCGTAGCTACGGGGACACACTACGAGCAGTACTTC. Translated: CASSVATGTHYEQYF.